This record looks at one T cell receptor beta chain sequence and its context. The CDR3 extends over 16 amino acids. Germline V gene lookup returns CDR1 LNHNV and CDR2 YYDKDF (reference sequence). V was shortened by 3 bases and J by 0 bases, with 12 bases between the two germline ends. The data belong to a study of blood T cell repertoires in COVID-19. Overall study: Collection of acute and convalescent COVID-19 samples took place in the United States, Italy and Spain.

Measured with immunoSEQ multiplex PCR; TCRdb has only the in-frame clones, and not every one. This sample has about 120,000 clones; 70% to 90% occur once, and the top ten carry about 1%. The receptor's source is a woman in her fifties or sixties with active or convalescent COVID-19. The chain has TRBV15 and TRBJ2-1, with a possible D match to TRBD2 (5 bases). Material: peripheral blood. CDR3 DNA sequence: TGTGCCACCAGCAGGGGCGGAGGAGGCTCCTACAATGAGCAGTTCTTC. Translated: CATSRGGGGSYNEQFF.